This T cell receptor (beta chain) derives from a study of blood T cell repertoires in COVID-19. Study-level information: COVID-19 samples, acute and convalescent, were from the United States, Italy and Spain. The analysed material was cDNA or gDNA that came from T cells, B-cell-depleted T cells, or PBMCs.

Trimming shortened V by 6 bases and J by 9 bases, and 12 bases separated the two germline ends. The CDR3 extends over 11 amino acids. Germline lookup yields CDR1 SNHLY and CDR2 FYNNEI. Authors' data handling: Nucleated cell counts were estimated from reference gene primer amplification. Clones were read by immunoSEQ multiplex PCR, and TCRdb kept only the in-frame ones, dropping some. From that table come the V and J calls and clone size; the DNA was used to work out D and trimming. The sample gives 250,000 or so clones, about 80% of which show up once; around 8.9% is in the top ten. Sequencing was done on a sample of peripheral blood. This sequence originates from a man at least 80 years old with acute or convalescent COVID-19. V is TRBV2 and J is TRBJ2-7; D is unresolved. CDR3 sequence (DNA): TGTGCCAGCAGCCGAGGCCGAGGGCAGTACTTC. Translating it yields CASSRGRGQYF.